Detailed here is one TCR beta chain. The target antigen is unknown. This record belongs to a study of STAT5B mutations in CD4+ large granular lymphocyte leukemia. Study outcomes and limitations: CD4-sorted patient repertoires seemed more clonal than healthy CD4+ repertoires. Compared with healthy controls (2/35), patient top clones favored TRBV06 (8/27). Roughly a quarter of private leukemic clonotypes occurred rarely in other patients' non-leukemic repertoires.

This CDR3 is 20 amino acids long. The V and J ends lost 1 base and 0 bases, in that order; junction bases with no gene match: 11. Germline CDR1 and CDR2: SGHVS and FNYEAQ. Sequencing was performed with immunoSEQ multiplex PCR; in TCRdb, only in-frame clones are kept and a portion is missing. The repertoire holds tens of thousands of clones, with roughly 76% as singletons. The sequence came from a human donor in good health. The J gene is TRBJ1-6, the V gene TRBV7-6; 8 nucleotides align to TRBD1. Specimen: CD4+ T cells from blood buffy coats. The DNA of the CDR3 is TGTGCCAGCAGCTTAGAAGAAAACCGACAGGGGAGCTCCTATAATTCACCCCTCCACTTT. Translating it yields CASSLEENRQGSSYNSPLHF.